The source of this TCR beta chain is a study of blood T cell repertoires in COVID-19. Study summary: The cDNA or gDNA used as material had been derived from T cells, B-cell-depleted T cells, or PBMCs.

This clone was recorded a few times. The CDR3 runs 15 residues. In germline, CDR1 is SGHRS, CDR2 YFSETQ. With V trimmed by 4 bases and J by 8 bases, 14 bases remained unmatched. Method: immunoSEQ multiplex PCR; TCRdb's copy keeps in-frame clones and lacks some. The sample consists of 120,000 to 150,000 clones, roughly 81% of them appearing once. The material sequenced was peripheral blood. The chain is built from TRBV5-1 and TRBJ1-2; TRBD1 aligns across 7 bases. The clonotype originates from a human donor with acute or convalescent COVID-19. The donor label of this sample is uncertain. The CDR3 is CASSPLTGPGEGYTF. The CDR3 DNA reads TGCGCCAGCAGCCCACTGACAGGGCCAGGGGAGGGCTACACCTTC. Using reference TRBV5-1 and TRBJ1-2 for the parts outside the CDR3, the full variable domain is KAGVTQTPRYLIKTRGQQVTLSCSPISGHRSVSWYQQTPGQGLQFLFEYFSETQRNKGNFPGRFSGRQFSNSRSEMNVSTLELGDSALYLCASSPLTGPGEGYTFGSGTRLTVV.